Below, 6 T cell receptor beta chains from the same sample are listed, as sequenced in a study of T cell responses to AZD1222 COVID-19 vaccine. Clones were read by immunoSEQ multiplex PCR, and TCRdb kept only the in-frame ones, dropping some. The table records 150,000 to 180,000 clones, more than 90% of them present only once. The sample consisted of peripheral blood, taken on day 0 of AZD1222 vaccination. Source of these receptors: an adult in good health.

This clone was seen only a few times. This rearrangement joins TRBV19 to TRBJ2-7; D ambiguous. Germline V lookup: CDR1 LNHDA, CDR2 SQIVND (reference sequence). V lost 1 base and J lost 1, with 5 bases in between. This CDR3 is built from 13 residues. DNA for the CDR3: TGTGCCAGTAGTATAGTCCCGTCCTACGAGCAGTACTTC. Protein: CASSIVPSYEQYF.

The V gene is TRBV7-2, the J gene TRBJ2-7; 10 positions agree with TRBD1. The junction had 5 bases not matched to a gene; V was cut back by 1 base and J by 5 bases. CDR3 length: 15 amino acids. In germline, CDR1 is SGHTA, CDR2 FQGNSA. The CDR3 protein is CASSLGDRGRNEQYF. As DNA, the CDR3 is TGTGCCAGCAGCTTAGGGGACAGGGGAAGGAACGAGCAGTACTTC.

The chain uses TRBV4-1 and TRBJ2-7, with a weak D call TRBD2 (6 bases). The V end was cut by 5 bases, the J end by 0 bases, with 20 bases between. CDR1 is MGHRA and CDR2 is YSYEKL in the germline V gene. This CDR3 is 17 amino acids long. The CDR3 reads CASSYSTGAGSSYEQYF. The CDR3 nucleotides are TGCGCCAGCAGCTACTCGACTGGGGCGGGGAGCTCCTACGAGCAGTACTTC.

This clone turned up a few times. The chain employs TRBV12-3 or TRBV12-4 and TRBJ1-1; no clear D gene. Between the trimmed V and J ends, which lost 10 bases and 4 bases, there was a span of 13 bases. The CDR3 extends over 12 amino acids. The CDR3 DNA is TGTGCCACCCAGTTTGGGCCCACTGAAGCTTTCTTT. It specifies CATQFGPTEAFF.

The genes are TRBV19 and TRBJ2-7, with D perhaps TRBD2 (5 bases). This CDR3 is built from 15 residues. The V gene's germline CDR1 is LNHDA and CDR2 SQIVND (reference sequence). V lost 1 base to trimming and J lost 1 base, with 11 bases between them. The CDR3 is CASSIAAGISYEQYF. In DNA, the CDR3 is TGTGCCAGTAGTATAGCGGCGGGTATTTCCTACGAGCAGTACTTC.

J is TRBJ1-5 and V is TRBV18, with 7 nucleotides matching TRBD1. J lost 2 bases, V lost 0 bases, and 7 bases had no gene match. The CDR3 is 17 amino acids. Germline V gene sequence: CDR1 KGHSH, CDR2 LQKENI. The CDR3: CASSPPGAGGGNQPQHF. CDR3 DNA sequence: TGTGCCAGCTCACCACCCGGGGCAGGGGGAGGCAATCAGCCCCAGCATTTT.